The clone carrying this T cell receptor beta chain is a singleton in its sample. Its cognate antigen is unknown. 60 Vbeta and 13 Jbeta primers were used in PCR. Generated by immunoSEQ multiplex PCR, the TCRdb table keeps only in-frame clones and is missing some. This table holds around 210,000 clones, around 82% found once. The CDR3 consists of 14 residues. The V and J ends lost 5 bases and 4 bases, in that order; junction bases with no gene match: 7. CDR1 is GTSNPN and CDR2 is SVGIG in the germline V gene (reference sequence). The data stem from a study of cytomegalovirus exposure and HLA in healthy donors. Study-wide results and caveats: Apparent HLA restriction characterized most CMV-associated TCR beta chains in a later analysis. Associated with cytomegalovirus, according to the listing, were 150 to 200 TCR beta chains.

The source material was PBMCs. The J gene is TRBJ2-5, the V gene TRBV30; 10 bases are a match to TRBD2. The TCR originated in a woman between 25 and 40 years old in good health and CMV-seronegative. In DNA, the CDR3 is TGTGCCTGGCGTATCAGACTAGCGGGAGAGACCCAGTACTTC. Translating it yields CAWRIRLAGETQYF.